The clone carrying this T cell receptor beta chain was observed a single time. The sample is drawn from a study of neoadjuvant nivolumab and ipilimumab in lung cancer. Only in-frame clones appear in the TCRdb table, and some are missing; sequencing was by immunoSEQ multiplex PCR. The table includes some 9,300 clones, over 70% detected once. V lost 6 bases to trimming and J lost 4 bases; unmatched junction nucleotides: 9. Germline V gives CDR1 LNHDA, CDR2 SQIVND (reference sequence). This CDR3 comprises 14 residues. The clonotype originates from an adult with non-small cell lung cancer. The sample consisted of tumor tissue, taken after neoadjuvant nivolumab, alone or with ipilimumab, at or shortly before surgery. The chain is built from TRBV19 and TRBJ2-7, with TRBD1 matching 7 bases. The CDR3 protein is CASSHRGRSYEQYF. The CDR3 coding sequence is TGTGCCAGTAGCCACAGGGGAAGGTCGTACGAGCAGTACTTC.